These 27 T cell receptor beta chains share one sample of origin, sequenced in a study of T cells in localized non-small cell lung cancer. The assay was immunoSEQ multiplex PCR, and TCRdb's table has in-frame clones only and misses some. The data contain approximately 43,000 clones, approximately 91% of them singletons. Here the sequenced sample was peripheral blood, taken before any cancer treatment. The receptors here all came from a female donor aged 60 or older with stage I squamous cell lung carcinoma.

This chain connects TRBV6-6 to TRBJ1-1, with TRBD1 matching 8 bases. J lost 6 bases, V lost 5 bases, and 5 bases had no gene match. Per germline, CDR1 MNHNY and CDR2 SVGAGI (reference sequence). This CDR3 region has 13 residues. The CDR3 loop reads CASSRGQGAEAFF. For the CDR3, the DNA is TGTGCCAGCAGTCGCGGACAGGGTGCTGAAGCTTTCTTT.

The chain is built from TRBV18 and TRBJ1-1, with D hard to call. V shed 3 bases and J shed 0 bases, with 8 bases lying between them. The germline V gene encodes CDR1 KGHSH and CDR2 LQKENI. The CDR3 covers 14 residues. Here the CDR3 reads CASSPAIMNTEAFF. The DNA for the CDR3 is TGTGCCAGCTCACCGGCAATTATGAACACTGAAGCTTTCTTT.

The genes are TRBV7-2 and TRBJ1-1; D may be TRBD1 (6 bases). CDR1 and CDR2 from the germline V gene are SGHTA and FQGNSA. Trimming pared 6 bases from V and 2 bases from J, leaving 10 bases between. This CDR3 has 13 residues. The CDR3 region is CASSSQGNTEAFF. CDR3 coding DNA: TGTGCCAGCAGTTCACAGGGTAACACTGAAGCTTTCTTT.

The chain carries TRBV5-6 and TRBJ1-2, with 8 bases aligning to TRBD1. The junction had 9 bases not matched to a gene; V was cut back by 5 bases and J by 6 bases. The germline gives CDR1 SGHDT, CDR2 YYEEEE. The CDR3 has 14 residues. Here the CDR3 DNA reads TGTGCCAGCAGGTCCGACAGGGGAAGTCATGGCTACACCTTC. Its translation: CASRSDRGSHGYTF.

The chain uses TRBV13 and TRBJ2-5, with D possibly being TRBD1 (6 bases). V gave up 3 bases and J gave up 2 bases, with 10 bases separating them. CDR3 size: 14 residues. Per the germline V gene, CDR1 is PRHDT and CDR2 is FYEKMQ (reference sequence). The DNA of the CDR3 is TGTGCCAGCAGCTTGGGGACAAGACAAGAGACCCAGTACTTC. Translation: CASSLGTRQETQYF.

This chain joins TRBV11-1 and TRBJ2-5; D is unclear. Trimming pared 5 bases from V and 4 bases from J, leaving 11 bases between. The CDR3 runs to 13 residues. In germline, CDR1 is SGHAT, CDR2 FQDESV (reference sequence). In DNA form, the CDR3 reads TGTGCCAGCAGCGGGCAATTGCGAGAGACCCAGTACTTC. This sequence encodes CASSGQLRETQYF. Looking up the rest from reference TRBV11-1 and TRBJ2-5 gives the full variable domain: EAEVAQSPRYKITEKSQAVAFWCDPISGHATLYWYRQILGQGPELLVQFQDESVVDDSQLPKDRFSAERLKGVDSTLKIQPAELGDSAMYLCASSGQLRETQYFGPGTRLLVL.

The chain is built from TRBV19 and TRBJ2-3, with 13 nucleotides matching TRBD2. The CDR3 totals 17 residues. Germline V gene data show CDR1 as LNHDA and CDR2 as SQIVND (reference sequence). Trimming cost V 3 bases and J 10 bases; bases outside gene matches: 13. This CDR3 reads CASSIPWTSGSRPPQYF. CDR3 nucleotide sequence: TGTGCCAGTAGTATTCCCTGGACTAGCGGGAGTCGGCCGCCGCAGTATTTT.

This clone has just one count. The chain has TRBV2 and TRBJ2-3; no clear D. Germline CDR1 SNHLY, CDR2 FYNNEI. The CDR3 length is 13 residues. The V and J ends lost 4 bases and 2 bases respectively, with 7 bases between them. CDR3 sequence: CASSGVYTDTQYF. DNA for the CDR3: TGTGCCAGCAGTGGAGTTTACACAGATACGCAGTATTTT.

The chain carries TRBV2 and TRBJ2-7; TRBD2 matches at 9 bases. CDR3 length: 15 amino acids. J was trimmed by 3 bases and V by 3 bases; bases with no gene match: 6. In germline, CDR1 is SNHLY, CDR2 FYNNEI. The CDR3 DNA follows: TGTGCCAGCAGTGAGATGACTAGCGGCTACTACGAGCAGTACTTC. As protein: CASSEMTSGYYEQYF.

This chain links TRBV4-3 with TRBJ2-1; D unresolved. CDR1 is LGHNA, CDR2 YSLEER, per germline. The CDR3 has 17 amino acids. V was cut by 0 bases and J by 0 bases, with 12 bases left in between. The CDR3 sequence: CASSQDEGSSSYNEQFF. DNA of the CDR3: TGCGCCAGCAGCCAAGACGAAGGGTCCAGCTCCTACAATGAGCAGTTCTTC.

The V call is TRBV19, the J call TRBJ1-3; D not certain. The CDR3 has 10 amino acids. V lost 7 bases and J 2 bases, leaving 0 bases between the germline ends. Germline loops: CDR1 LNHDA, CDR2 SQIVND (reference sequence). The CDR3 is CASTGNTIYF. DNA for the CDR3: TGTGCCAGTACTGGAAACACCATATATTTT.

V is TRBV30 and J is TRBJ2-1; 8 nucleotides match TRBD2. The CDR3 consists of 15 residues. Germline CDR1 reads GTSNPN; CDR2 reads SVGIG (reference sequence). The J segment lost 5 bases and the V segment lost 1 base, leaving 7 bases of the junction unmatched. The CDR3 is CAWSEGSGRNNEQFF. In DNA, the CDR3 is TGTGCCTGGAGTGAAGGGAGCGGGAGAAACAATGAGCAGTTCTTC.

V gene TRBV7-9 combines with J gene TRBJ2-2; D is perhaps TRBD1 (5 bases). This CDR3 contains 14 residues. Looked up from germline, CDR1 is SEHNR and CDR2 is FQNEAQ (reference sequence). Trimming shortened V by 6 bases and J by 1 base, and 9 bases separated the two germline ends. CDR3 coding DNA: TGTGCCAGCAGATTGACAGAGAACACCGGGGAGCTGTTTTTT. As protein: CASRLTENTGELFF.

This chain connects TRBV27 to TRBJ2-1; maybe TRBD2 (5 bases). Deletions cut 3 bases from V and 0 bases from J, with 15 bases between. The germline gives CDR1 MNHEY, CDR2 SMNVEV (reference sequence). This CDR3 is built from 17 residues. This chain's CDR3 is CASSLRLARSSYNEQFF. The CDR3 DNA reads TGTGCCAGCAGTTTGAGGTTAGCGCGCAGCTCCTACAATGAGCAGTTCTTC.

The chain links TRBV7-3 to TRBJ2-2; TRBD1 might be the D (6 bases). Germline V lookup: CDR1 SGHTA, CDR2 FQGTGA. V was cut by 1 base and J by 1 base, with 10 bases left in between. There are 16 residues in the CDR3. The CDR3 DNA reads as TGTGCCAGCAGCTTAATAGGGGGTGGGAACACCGGGGAGCTGTTTTTT. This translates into CASSLIGGGNTGELFF.

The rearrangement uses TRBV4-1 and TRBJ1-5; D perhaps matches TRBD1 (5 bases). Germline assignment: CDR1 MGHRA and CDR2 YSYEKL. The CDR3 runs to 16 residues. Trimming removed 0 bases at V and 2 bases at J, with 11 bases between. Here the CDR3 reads CASSQEAGLGNQPQHF. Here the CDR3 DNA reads TGCGCCAGCAGCCAAGAAGCGGGGCTGGGCAATCAGCCCCAGCATTTT.

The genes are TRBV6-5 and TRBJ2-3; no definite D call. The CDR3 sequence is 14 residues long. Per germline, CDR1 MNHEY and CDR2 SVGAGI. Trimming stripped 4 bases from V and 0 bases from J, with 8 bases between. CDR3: CASSSTASTDTQYF. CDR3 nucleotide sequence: TGTGCCAGCAGTTCCACAGCCAGCACAGATACGCAGTATTTT.

CDR3 DNA: TGTGCCAGCAGGGTGACAGGGGGCTTAAACGAGCAGTACTTC. Its translation: CASRVTGGLNEQYF. This chain uses TRBV27 with TRBJ2-7; 10 bases agree with TRBD1. This CDR3 comprises 14 residues. The germline CDR1 and CDR2 sequences are MNHEY and SMNVEV (reference sequence). Unmatched junction bases numbered 7, after V lost 6 bases and J lost 5 bases.

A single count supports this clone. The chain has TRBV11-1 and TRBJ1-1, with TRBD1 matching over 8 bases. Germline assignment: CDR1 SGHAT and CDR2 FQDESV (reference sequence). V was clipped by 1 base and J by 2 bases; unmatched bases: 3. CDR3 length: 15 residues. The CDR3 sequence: CASSLVGTGNTEAFF. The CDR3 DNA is TGTGCCAGCAGCTTAGTCGGGACAGGAAACACTGAAGCTTTCTTT.

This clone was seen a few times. This CDR3 is CAWSQPDRPNTEAFF. Written as DNA, the CDR3 is TGTGCCTGGAGTCAACCGGACAGACCGAACACTGAAGCTTTCTTT. The chain links TRBV30 to TRBJ1-1; a possible D gene is TRBD1 (6 bases). CDR1 and CDR2 (germline): GTSNPN, SVGIG (reference sequence). The germline V and J ends were trimmed by 2 bases and 1 base, with 14 bases remaining between them. This CDR3 has 15 residues. The whole variable domain, filled in from reference TRBV30 and TRBJ1-1, reads SQTIHQWPATLVQPVGSPLSLECTVEGTSNPNLYWYRQAAGRGLQLLFYSVGIGQISSEVPQNLSASRPQDRQFILSSKKLLLSDSGFYLCAWSQPDRPNTEAFFGQGTRLTVV.

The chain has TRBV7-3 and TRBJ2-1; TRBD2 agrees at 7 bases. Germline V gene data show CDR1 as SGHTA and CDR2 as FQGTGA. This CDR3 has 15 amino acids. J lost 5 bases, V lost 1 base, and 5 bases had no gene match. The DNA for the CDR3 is TGTGCCAGCAGCTTAAGGAGGACTAGGGACAATGAGCAGTTCTTC. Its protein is CASSLRRTRDNEQFF.

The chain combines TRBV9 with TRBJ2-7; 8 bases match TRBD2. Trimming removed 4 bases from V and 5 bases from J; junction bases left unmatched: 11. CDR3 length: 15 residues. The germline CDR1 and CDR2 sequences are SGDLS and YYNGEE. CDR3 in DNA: TGTGCCAGCAGCCCCTGGCGGGGGGCGGAGGACGAGCAGTACTTC. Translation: CASSPWRGAEDEQYF. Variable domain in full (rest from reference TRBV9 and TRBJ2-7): DSGVTQTPKHLITATGQRVTLRCSPRSGDLSVYWYQQSLDQGLQFLIQYYNGEERAKGNILERFSAQQFPDLHSELNLSSLELGDSALYFCASSPWRGAEDEQYFGPGTRLTVT.

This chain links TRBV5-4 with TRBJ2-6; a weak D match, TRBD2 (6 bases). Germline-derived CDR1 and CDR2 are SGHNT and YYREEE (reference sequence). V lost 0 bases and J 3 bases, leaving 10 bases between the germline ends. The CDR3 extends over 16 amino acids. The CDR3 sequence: CASSLVGRSGANVLTF. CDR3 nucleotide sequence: TGTGCCAGCAGCTTGGTGGGGAGGAGTGGGGCCAACGTCCTGACTTTC.

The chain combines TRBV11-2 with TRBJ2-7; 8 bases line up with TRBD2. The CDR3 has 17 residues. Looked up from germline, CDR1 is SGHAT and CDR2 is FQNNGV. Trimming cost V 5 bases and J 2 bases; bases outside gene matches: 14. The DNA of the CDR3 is TGTGCCAGCAGCCCGGCCCTGGGACTAGATGGCACCTACGAGCAGTACTTC. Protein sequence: CASSPALGLDGTYEQYF.

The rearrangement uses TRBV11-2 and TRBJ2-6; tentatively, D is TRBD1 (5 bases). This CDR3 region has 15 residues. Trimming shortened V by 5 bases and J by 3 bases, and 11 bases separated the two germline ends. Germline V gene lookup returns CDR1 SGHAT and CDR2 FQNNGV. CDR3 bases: TGTGCCAGCAGCCAACGGACAAGTGGGGCCAACGTCCTGACTTTC. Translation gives CASSQRTSGANVLTF.

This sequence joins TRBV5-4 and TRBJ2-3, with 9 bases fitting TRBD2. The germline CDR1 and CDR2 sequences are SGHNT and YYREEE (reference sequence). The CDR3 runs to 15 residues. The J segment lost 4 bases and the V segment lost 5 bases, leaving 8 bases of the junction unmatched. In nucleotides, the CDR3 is TGTGCCAGCAGTGAAGGACTAGCGAGGTCAGATACGCAGTATTTT. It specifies CASSEGLARSDTQYF. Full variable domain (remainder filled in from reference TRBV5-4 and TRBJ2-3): ETGVTQSPTHLIKTRGQQVTLRCSSQSGHNTVSWYQQALGQGPQFIFQYYREEENGRGNFPPRFSGLQFPNYSSELNVNALELDDSALYLCASSEGLARSDTQYFGPGTRLTVL.

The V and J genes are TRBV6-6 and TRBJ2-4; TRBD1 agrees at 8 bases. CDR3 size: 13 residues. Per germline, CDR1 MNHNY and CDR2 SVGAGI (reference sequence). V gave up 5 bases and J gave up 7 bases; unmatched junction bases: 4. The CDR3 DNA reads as TGTGCCAGCAGTGGACAGGGTTTGAACATTCAGTACTTC. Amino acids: CASSGQGLNIQYF.